This entry lists 21 T cell receptor beta chains sequenced from one sample in a study of T cell responses to AZD1222 COVID-19 vaccine. TCRdb's table, derived via immunoSEQ multiplex PCR, lists solely in-frame clones and lacks some. The data contain 95,000 to 100,000 clones, roughly 90% of them singletons. Sequences were derived from peripheral blood, sampled 28 days after the second AZD1222 dose. These receptors were taken from an adult who received the AZD1222 COVID-19 vaccine.

The rearrangement joins TRBV24-1 to TRBJ2-2; TRBD1 matches 7 bases. CDR1 and CDR2 from the germline V gene are KGHDR and SFDVKD. J gave up 5 bases and V 4 bases, and 9 bases lay outside the gene matches. This CDR3 region has 16 residues. CDR3: CATSDHGTERTGELFF. The CDR3 bases are TGTGCCACCAGTGACCACGGGACAGAGCGAACCGGGGAGCTGTTTTTT.

The rearrangement joins TRBV29-1 to TRBJ2-7, with 10 bases that match TRBD1. V trimming: 4 bases; J trimming: 1 base; junction bases outside the gene matches: 4. The CDR3 runs to 14 residues. Germline CDR1 SQVTM, CDR2 ANQGSEA. In DNA, the CDR3 is TGCAGCGTTGTGAGGACAGGGGGTTCCTACGAGCAGTACTTC. Its protein is CSVVRTGGSYEQYF.

This sequence joins TRBV6-5 and TRBJ1-1; 8 positions agree with TRBD1. After removal of 5 bases from V and 2 bases from J, the junction contained 4 bases not matched to a gene. Looked up from germline, CDR1 is MNHEY and CDR2 is SVGAGI. The CDR3 runs 14 residues. This CDR3 reads CASSRDRSNTEAFF. In DNA form, the CDR3 reads TGTGCCAGCAGTCGGGACAGGTCTAACACTGAAGCTTTCTTT.

V and J are TRBV4-1 and TRBJ2-7; 12 bases are a match to TRBD2. The V gene's germline CDR1 is MGHRA and CDR2 YSYEKL. This CDR3 comprises 17 residues. The V and J ends lost 1 base and 3 bases, in that order; junction bases with no gene match: 7. The CDR3 is CASSQAGTSGPDYEQYF. The CDR3 nucleotides are TGCGCCAGCAGCCAAGCCGGGACTAGCGGGCCCGACTACGAGCAGTACTTC.

The chain combines TRBV19 with TRBJ2-3, with D perhaps TRBD1 (5 bases). This CDR3 region has 16 residues. Germline CDR1 LNHDA, CDR2 SQIVND (reference sequence). Trimming left V 1 base short and J 5 bases short, with 16 bases between. Written as DNA, the CDR3 is TGTGCCAGTAGTATAGCGCAGACAGTACATCTAGATACGCAGTATTTT. It yields the protein CASSIAQTVHLDTQYF.

The chain joins TRBV18 to TRBJ1-5, with 7 nucleotides matching TRBD1. Germline lookup yields CDR1 KGHSH and CDR2 LQKENI. This CDR3 comprises 17 residues. The junction had 13 bases not matched to a gene; V was cut back by 5 bases and J by 3 bases. In DNA form, the CDR3 reads TGTGCCAGCTCAGACAATCCGGGACAGCCCTCCAATCAGCCCCAGCATTTT. This codes for CASSDNPGQPSNQPQHF.

The chain has TRBV13 and TRBJ2-1; no reliable D call. V lost 5 bases and J lost 4, with 9 bases in between. This CDR3 is 13 amino acids long. Germline V gene data show CDR1 as PRHDT and CDR2 as FYEKMQ (reference sequence). In DNA form, the CDR3 reads TGTGCCAGCAGCACCGCGGTATACAATGAGCAGTTCTTC. Amino acid sequence: CASSTAVYNEQFF. The full variable domain, completed using reference TRBV13 and TRBJ2-1, is AAGVIQSPRHLIKEKRETATLKCYPIPRHDTVYWYQQGPGQDPQFLISFYEKMQSDKGSIPDRFSAQQFSDYHSELNMSSLELGDSALYFCASSTAVYNEQFFGPGTRLTVL.

This chain links TRBV5-8 with TRBJ1-5, with D possibly matching TRBD1 (5 bases). The CDR3 runs 13 residues. Trimming removed 3 bases from V and 6 bases from J, with 10 bases in between. Looked up from germline, CDR1 is SGHTS and CDR2 is YDEGEE. CDR3 DNA sequence: TGTGCCAGCAGCTATTCAGGGTTTCAGCCCCAGCATTTT. Translated, it gives CASSYSGFQPQHF.

V usage is TRBV28 and J usage is TRBJ1-4; TRBD1 might be the D (5 bases). The V end lost 1 base, the J end lost 4 bases, and 7 bases lay between the germline ends. The V gene's germline CDR1 is MDHEN and CDR2 SYDVKM. The CDR3 extends over 14 amino acids. The CDR3 spells CASSLFQGNEKLFF. Here the CDR3 DNA reads TGTGCCAGCAGTTTATTCCAGGGTAATGAAAAACTGTTTTTT. The whole variable domain, filled in from reference TRBV28 and TRBJ1-4, reads DVKVTQSSRYLVKRTGEKVFLECVQDMDHENMFWYRQDPGLGLRLIYFSYDVKMKEKGDIPEGYSVSREKKERFSLILESASTNQTSMYLCASSLFQGNEKLFFGSGTQLSVL.

The J gene is TRBJ2-7, the V gene TRBV28; perhaps D is TRBD1 or TRBD2 (5 bases each). CDR3 size: 13 residues. Trimming took 6 bases from V and 11 from J, leaving 20 bases between them. In germline, CDR1 is MDHEN, CDR2 SYDVKM. CDR3: CASRNRDGKLEYF. CDR3 coding DNA: TGTGCCAGCAGAAACCGGGACGGAAAGTTGGAGTACTTC.

V is TRBV11-3 and J is TRBJ2-5, with a weak D call TRBD1 (6 bases). Trimming cost V 5 bases and J 0 bases, with 16 bases left between them. The germline V gene has CDR1 SGHNT and CDR2 YENEEA. The CDR3 length is 16 residues. The CDR3 DNA sequence: TGTGCCAGCAGCCTATCAGGGGCGTTGTACCAAGAGACCCAGTACTTC. It is translated as CASSLSGALYQETQYF.

The J gene is TRBJ1-1, the V gene TRBV11-2; D is ambiguous. Trimming took off 4 bases at V and 1 base at J, with 10 bases between the two ends. The CDR3 spans 14 residues. Germline V gives CDR1 SGHAT, CDR2 FQNNGV. CDR3 bases: TGTGCCAGCAGCTGGGGAAGATCGAACACTGAAGCTTTCTTT. This codes for CASSWGRSNTEAFF.

V usage is TRBV5-1 and J usage is TRBJ2-3; D is uncertain. Germline CDR1 SGHRS, CDR2 YFSETQ. Trimming removed 5 bases at V and 2 bases at J, with 9 bases between. This CDR3 has 13 residues. The CDR3 DNA reads as TGCGCCAGCAGTGAAGGGTTCACAGATACGCAGTATTTT. Translation: CASSEGFTDTQYF. Filled out from reference TRBV5-1 and TRBJ2-3, the complete variable domain reads KAGVTQTPRYLIKTRGQQVTLSCSPISGHRSVSWYQQTPGQGLQFLFEYFSETQRNKGNFPGRFSGRQFSNSRSEMNVSTLELGDSALYLCASSEGFTDTQYFGPGTRLTVL.

The table lists this clone with a few counts. This sequence joins TRBV7-2 and TRBJ1-3; no clear D. The CDR3 is 15 amino acids. The ends were cut back, 1 base at V and 3 bases at J, with 10 bases in the middle. Per the germline V gene, CDR1 is SGHTA and CDR2 is FQGNSA. The DNA of the CDR3 is TGTGCCAGCAGCTTAGGGGCAAGTAATGGAAACACCATATATTTT. It codes for CASSLGASNGNTIYF. Based on the CDR3 plus reference TRBV7-2 and TRBJ1-3, the full variable domain is GAGVSQSPSNKVTEKGKDVELRCDPISGHTALYWYRQSLGQGLEFLIYFQGNSAPDKSGLPSDRFSAERTGGSVSTLTIQRTQQEDSAVYLCASSLGASNGNTIYFGEGSWLTVV.

The chain combines TRBV9 with TRBJ1-2; no clear D gene. The CDR3 loop spans 12 amino acids. Trimming removed 2 bases from V and 4 bases from J, with 6 bases in between. Germline V CDR1 and CDR2: SGDLS, YYNGEE. The CDR3 loop is CASSVDLYGYTF. In DNA, the CDR3 is TGTGCCAGCAGCGTGGATCTCTATGGCTACACCTTC.

The rearrangement uses TRBV2 and TRBJ1-3; maybe TRBD1 (5 bases). Trimming stripped 6 bases from V and 5 bases from J, with 11 bases between. The germline V gene encodes CDR1 SNHLY and CDR2 FYNNEI. The CDR3 is 13 amino acids. DNA of the CDR3: TGTGCCAGCAGGGATGACAGAAGAAACACCATATATTTT. It specifies CASRDDRRNTIYF.

This clone showed up just once. This chain links TRBV6-5 with TRBJ1-1; 7 positions match TRBD1. The CDR3 consists of 15 residues. V was clipped by 2 bases and J by 3 bases; unmatched bases: 6. The germline V gene encodes CDR1 MNHEY and CDR2 SVGAGI. Here the CDR3 DNA reads TGTGCCAGCAGTTACCCCGACAGGGAGGACACTGAAGCTTTCTTT. This translates into CASSYPDREDTEAFF.

This clone appeared a few times. The chain uses TRBV28 and TRBJ2-5; D is uncertain. Trimming took 8 bases from V and 4 from J, leaving 14 bases between them. The CDR3 is made up of 13 amino acids. Germline CDR1 MDHEN, CDR2 SYDVKM. The CDR3 DNA sequence: TGTGCCAGCTTCCGGGTGAACGGAGAGACCCAGTACTTC. Its protein is CASFRVNGETQYF.

The V and J genes are TRBV30 and TRBJ2-1; 10 positions match TRBD2. V shed 3 bases and J 8 bases; nucleotides not matched to a gene: 7. In germline, CDR1 is GTSNPN, CDR2 SVGIG (reference sequence). The CDR3 consists of 14 residues. CDR3 amino acids: CAWRTAGGPHEQFF. The CDR3, as DNA: TGTGCCTGGAGAACAGCGGGAGGGCCCCATGAGCAGTTCTTC.

This chain joins TRBV2 and TRBJ2-7, with D possibly being TRBD2 (6 bases). Looked up from germline, CDR1 is SNHLY and CDR2 is FYNNEI. Trimming took 4 bases from V and 3 from J, leaving 10 bases between them. CDR3 length: 13 amino acids. The CDR3 DNA is TGTGCCAGCAGTGCGGACTACTACTACGAGCAGTACTTC. Translating it yields CASSADYYYEQYF. The variable domain in full, completed from reference TRBV2 and TRBJ2-7, reads EPEVTQTPSHQVTQMGQEVILRCVPISNHLYFYWYRQILGQKVEFLVSFYNNEISEKSEIFDDQFSVERPDGSNFTLKIRSTKLEDSAMYFCASSADYYYEQYFGPGTRLTVT.

For the CDR3, the DNA is TGTGCCAGCAGTGCGGGACTAGCGATGGAGACCGGGGAGCTGTTTTTT. Its protein product is CASSAGLAMETGELFF. The chain links TRBV27 to TRBJ2-2; TRBD2 matches at 10 bases. V lost 5 bases and J lost 5; bases outside the gene matches: 8. CDR1 is MNHEY and CDR2 is SMNVEV in the germline V gene (reference sequence). This CDR3 is 16 amino acids long.